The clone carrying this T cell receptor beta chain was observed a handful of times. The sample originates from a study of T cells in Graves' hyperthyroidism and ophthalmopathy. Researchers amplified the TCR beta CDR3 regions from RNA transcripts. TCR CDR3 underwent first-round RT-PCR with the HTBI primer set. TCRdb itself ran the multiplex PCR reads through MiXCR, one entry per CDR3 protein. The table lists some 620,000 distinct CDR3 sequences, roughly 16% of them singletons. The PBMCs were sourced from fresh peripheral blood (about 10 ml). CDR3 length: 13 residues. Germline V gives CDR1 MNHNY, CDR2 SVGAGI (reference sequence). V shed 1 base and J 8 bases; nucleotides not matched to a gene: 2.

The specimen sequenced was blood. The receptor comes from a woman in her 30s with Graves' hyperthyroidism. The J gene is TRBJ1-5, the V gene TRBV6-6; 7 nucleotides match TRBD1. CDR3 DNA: TGTGCCAGCAGTTACTACAGGGGTAAGCCCCAGCATTTT. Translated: CASSYYRGKPQHF.